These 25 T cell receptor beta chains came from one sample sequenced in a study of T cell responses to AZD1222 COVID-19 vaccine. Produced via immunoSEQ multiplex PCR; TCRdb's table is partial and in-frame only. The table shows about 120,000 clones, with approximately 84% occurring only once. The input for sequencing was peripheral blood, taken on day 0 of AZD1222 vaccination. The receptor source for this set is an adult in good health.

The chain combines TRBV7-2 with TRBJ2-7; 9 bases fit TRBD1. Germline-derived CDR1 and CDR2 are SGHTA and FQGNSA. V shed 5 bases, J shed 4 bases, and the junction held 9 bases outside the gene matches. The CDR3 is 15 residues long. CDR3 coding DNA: TGTGCCAGCAGCACTGACAGGGGGTTTGGTTACGAGCAGTACTTC. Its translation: CASSTDRGFGYEQYF.

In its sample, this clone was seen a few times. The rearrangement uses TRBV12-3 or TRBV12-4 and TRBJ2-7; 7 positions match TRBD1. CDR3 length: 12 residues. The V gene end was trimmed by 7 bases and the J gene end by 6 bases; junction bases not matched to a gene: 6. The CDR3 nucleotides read TGTGCCAGCACCTGGACAGGAGCCGAGCAGTACTTC. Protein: CASTWTGAEQYF.

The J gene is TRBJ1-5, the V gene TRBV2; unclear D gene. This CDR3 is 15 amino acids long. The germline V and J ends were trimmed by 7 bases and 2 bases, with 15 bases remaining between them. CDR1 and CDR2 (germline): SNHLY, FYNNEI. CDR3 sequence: CASTSARAGNQPQHF. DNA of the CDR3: TGTGCCAGCACATCAGCGAGGGCTGGCAATCAGCCCCAGCATTTT.

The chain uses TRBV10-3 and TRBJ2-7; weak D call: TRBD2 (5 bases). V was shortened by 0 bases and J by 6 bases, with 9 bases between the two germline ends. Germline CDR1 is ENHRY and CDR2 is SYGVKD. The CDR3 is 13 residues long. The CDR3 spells CAISESTGTEQYF. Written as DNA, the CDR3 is TGTGCCATCAGTGAGTCGACGGGAACCGAGCAGTACTTC.

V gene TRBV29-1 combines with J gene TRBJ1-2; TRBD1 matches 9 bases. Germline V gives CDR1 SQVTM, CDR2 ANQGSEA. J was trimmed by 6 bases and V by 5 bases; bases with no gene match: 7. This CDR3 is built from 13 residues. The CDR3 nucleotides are TGCAGCGTTTTACTACAGGGGGCTGATGGCTACACCTTC. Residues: CSVLLQGADGYTF.

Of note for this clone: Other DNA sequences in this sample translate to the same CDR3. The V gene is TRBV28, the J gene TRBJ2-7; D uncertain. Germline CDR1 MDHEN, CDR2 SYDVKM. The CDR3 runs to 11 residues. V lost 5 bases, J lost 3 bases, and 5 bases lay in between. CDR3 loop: CASSPDYEQYF. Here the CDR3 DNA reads TGTGCCAGCAGTCCTGACTACGAGCAGTACTTC.

The CDR3 region has the DNA TGTGCCAGCAGCCCACCCGATCCTCTTACAGGGATACTATCCTACGAGCAGTACTTC. It yields the protein CASSPPDPLTGILSYEQYF. V gene TRBV14 combines with J gene TRBJ2-7, with a weak D call TRBD1 (6 bases). The germline V gene encodes CDR1 SGHDN and CDR2 FVKESK. V shed 4 bases and J shed 1 base, with 26 bases lying between them. The CDR3 is 19 residues long.

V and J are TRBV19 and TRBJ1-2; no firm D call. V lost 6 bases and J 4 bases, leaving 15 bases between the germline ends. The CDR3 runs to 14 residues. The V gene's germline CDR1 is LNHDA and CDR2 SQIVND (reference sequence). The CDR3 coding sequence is TGTGCCAGTAGACCCGACACTGGACCCTATGGCTACACCTTC. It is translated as CASRPDTGPYGYTF.

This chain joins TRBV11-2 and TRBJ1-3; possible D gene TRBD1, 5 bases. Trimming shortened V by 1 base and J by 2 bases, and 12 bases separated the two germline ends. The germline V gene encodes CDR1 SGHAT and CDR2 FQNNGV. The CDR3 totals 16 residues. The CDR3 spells CASSLARGGTGNTIYF. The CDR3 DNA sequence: TGTGCCAGCAGCTTAGCCCGGGGGGGAACTGGAAACACCATATATTTT. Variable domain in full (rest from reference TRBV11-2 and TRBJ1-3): EAGVAQSPRYKIIEKRQSVAFWCNPISGHATLYWYQQILGQGPKLLIQFQNNGVVDDSQLPKDRFSAERLKGVDSTLKIQPAKLEDSAVYLCASSLARGGTGNTIYFGEGSWLTVV.

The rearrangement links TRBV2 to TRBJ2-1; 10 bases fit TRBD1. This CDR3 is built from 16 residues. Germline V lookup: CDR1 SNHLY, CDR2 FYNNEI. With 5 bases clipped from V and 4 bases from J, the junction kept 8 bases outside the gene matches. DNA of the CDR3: TGTGCCAGCAGTTCCCCGGGACAGGGGATTTACAATGAGCAGTTCTTC. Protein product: CASSSPGQGIYNEQFF.

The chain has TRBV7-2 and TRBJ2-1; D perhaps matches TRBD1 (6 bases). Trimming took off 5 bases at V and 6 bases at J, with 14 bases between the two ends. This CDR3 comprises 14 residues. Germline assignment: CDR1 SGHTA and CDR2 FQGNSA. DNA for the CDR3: TGTGCCAGCAGCGCCCGAGGGGGTTCCAATGAGCAGTTCTTC. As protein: CASSARGGSNEQFF.

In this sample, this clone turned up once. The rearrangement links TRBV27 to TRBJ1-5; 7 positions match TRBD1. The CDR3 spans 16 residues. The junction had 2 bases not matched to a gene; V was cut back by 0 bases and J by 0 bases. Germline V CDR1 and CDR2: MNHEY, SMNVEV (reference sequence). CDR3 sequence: CASSLSTGVSNQPQHF. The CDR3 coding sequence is TGTGCCAGCAGTTTATCCACAGGGGTTAGCAATCAGCCCCAGCATTTT.

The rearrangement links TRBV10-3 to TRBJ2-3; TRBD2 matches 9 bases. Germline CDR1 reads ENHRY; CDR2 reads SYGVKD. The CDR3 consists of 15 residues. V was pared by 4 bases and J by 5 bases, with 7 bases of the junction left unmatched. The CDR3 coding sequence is TGTGCCATCAGTGTGCCTAGCGGGGAAGGAGATACGCAGTATTTT. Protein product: CAISVPSGEGDTQYF.

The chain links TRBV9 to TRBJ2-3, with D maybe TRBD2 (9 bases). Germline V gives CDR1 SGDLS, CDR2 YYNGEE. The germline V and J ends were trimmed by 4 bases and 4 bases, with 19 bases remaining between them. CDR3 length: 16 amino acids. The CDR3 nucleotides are TGTGCCAGCAGCCCTCAGGGGGCTAGCGGGGCAGATACGCAGTATTTT. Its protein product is CASSPQGASGADTQYF. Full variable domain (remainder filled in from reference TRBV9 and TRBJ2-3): DSGVTQTPKHLITATGQRVTLRCSPRSGDLSVYWYQQSLDQGLQFLIQYYNGEERAKGNILERFSAQQFPDLHSELNLSSLELGDSALYFCASSPQGASGADTQYFGPGTRLTVL.

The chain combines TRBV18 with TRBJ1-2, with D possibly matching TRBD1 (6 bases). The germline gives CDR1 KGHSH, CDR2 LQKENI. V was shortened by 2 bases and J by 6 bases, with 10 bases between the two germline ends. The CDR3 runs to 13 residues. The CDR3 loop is CASSPNRDDGYTF. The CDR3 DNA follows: TGTGCCAGCTCACCAAACAGGGACGATGGCTACACCTTC.

This chain's CDR3 is CASSPDGSRAGYTF. The DNA for the CDR3 is TGTGCCAGCTCACCGGACGGATCGCGCGCCGGCTACACCTTC. The rearrangement links TRBV18 to TRBJ1-2; D is unclear. There are 14 residues in the CDR3. Looked up from germline, CDR1 is KGHSH and CDR2 is LQKENI. V was pared by 3 bases and J by 8 bases, with 16 bases between.

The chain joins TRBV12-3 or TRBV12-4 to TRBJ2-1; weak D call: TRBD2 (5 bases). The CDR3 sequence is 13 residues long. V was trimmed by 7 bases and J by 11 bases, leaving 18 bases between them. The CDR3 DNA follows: TGTGCCAGCACCCCTTACCCAACTAGTCAGCAGTTCTTC. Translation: CASTPYPTSQQFF.

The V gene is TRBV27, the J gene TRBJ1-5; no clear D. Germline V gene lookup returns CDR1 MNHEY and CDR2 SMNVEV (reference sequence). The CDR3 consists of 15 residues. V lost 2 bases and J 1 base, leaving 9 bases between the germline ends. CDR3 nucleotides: TGTGCCAGCAGTTTAGCCGGACCAAGCAATCAGCCCCAGCATTTT. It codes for CASSLAGPSNQPQHF.

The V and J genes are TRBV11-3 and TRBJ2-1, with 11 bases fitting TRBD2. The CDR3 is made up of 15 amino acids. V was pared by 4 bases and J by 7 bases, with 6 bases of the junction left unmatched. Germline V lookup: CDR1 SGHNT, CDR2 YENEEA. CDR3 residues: CASSSTSGSVNEQFF. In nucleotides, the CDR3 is TGTGCCAGCAGCTCAACTAGCGGGAGTGTAAATGAGCAGTTCTTC. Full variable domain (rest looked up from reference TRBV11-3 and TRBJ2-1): EAGVVQSPRYKIIEKKQPVAFWCNPISGHNTLYWYLQNLGQGPELLIRYENEEAVDDSQLPKDRFSAERLKGVDSTLKIQPAELGDSAVYLCASSSTSGSVNEQFFGPGTRLTVL.

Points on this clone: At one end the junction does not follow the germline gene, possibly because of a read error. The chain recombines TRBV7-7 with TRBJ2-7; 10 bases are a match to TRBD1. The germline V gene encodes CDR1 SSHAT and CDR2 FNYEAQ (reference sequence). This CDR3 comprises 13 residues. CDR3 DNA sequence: TGTGCTAGCAGCCGGGACAGGGGAGCCGAGCAGTACTTC. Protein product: CASSRDRGAEQYF.

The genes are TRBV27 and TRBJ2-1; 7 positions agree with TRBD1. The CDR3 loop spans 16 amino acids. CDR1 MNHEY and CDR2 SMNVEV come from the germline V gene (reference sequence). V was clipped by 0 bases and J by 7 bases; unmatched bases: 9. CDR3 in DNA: TGTGCCAGCAGTTTATCTCAAGGGGGCGCGAGGAATGAGCAGTTCTTC. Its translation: CASSLSQGGARNEQFF.

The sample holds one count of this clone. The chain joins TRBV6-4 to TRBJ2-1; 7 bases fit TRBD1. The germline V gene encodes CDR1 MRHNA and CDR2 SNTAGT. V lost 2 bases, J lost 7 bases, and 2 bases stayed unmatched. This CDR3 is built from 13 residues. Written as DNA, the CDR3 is TGTGCCAGCAGTGACGGGACAGTGAATGAGCAGTTCTTC. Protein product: CASSDGTVNEQFF.

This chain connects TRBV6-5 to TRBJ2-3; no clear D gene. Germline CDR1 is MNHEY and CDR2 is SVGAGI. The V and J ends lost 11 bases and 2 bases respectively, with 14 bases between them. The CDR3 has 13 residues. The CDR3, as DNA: TGTGCCTCCCACGCAGGATTCACAGATACGCAGTATTTT. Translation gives CASHAGFTDTQYF.

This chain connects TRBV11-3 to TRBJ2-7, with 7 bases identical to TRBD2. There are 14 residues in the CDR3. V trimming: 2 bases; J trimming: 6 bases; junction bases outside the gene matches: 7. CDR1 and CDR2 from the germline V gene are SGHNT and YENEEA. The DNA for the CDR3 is TGTGCCAGCAGCTTAACCCAAGGACTAGGCGAGCAGTACTTC. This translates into CASSLTQGLGEQYF.

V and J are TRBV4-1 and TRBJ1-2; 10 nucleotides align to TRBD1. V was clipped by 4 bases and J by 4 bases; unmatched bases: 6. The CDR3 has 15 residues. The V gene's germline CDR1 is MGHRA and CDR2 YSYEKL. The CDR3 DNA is TGCGCCAGCAGCCCCGGGACAGGGGTAATCTATGGCTACACCTTC. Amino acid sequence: CASSPGTGVIYGYTF.